Listed here are 25 T cell receptor beta chains from one sample, sequenced in a study of blood T cell repertoires in COVID-19. Here immunoSEQ multiplex PCR was the method, and the copy in TCRdb shows in-frame clones only, minus some. The sample carries about 72,000 clones, 65% to 90% recorded once. Sequencing was performed on peripheral blood. These receptors were taken from a man in his sixties or seventies with active or convalescent COVID-19.

This clone was seen once. The chain carries TRBV5-1 and TRBJ1-5; the D gene is possibly TRBD1 (5 bases). The germline CDR1 and CDR2 sequences are SGHRS and YFSETQ. The V end lost 4 bases, the J end lost 2 bases, and 10 bases lay between the germline ends. The CDR3 loop spans 14 amino acids. CDR3 DNA sequence: TGCGCCAGCAGCATAGGAGGGGGCAATCAGCCCCAGCATTTT. This gives the protein CASSIGGGNQPQHF.

The genes are TRBV28 and TRBJ2-2; 9 bases agree with TRBD2. This CDR3 is built from 18 residues. Trimming removed 3 bases from V and 4 bases from J; junction bases left unmatched: 12. From germline, CDR1 is MDHEN and CDR2 SYDVKM. The CDR3, as DNA: TGTGCCAGCAGTTTCTCGAGGACTAGCGCAAAAAGCACCGGGGAGCTGTTTTTT. This codes for CASSFSRTSAKSTGELFF.

The rearrangement links TRBV10-3 to TRBJ2-1; 11 nucleotides align to TRBD1. Germline V lookup: CDR1 ENHRY, CDR2 SYGVKD. J lost 5 bases, V lost 6 bases, and 0 bases had no gene match. This CDR3 contains 13 residues. The DNA of the CDR3 is TGTGCCATCAGGGGACAGGGGGACAATGAGCAGTTCTTC. As protein: CAIRGQGDNEQFF.

CDR3 loop: CASSRTPSQAEAFF. CDR3 in DNA: TGTGCCAGCAGCCGCACCCCTAGCCAGGCTGAAGCTTTCTTT. This chain joins TRBV3-1 (or the pseudogene TRBV3-2) and TRBJ1-1; D remains ambiguous. This CDR3 spans 14 amino acids. From germline, CDR1 is LGHDT and CDR2 YNNKEL (reference sequence). V lost 4 bases and J lost 6, with 15 bases in between.

CDR3 coding DNA: TGTGCCAGCAGCTTACATGGACAGGGAGCTAACTATGGCTACACCTTC. It encodes CASSLHGQGANYGYTF. The chain is built from TRBV7-2 and TRBJ1-2, with TRBD1 identical over 8 bases. Germline values: CDR1 SGHTA, CDR2 FQGNSA. The CDR3 runs to 16 residues. V shed 2 bases, J shed 0 bases, and the junction held 5 bases outside the gene matches.

The chain uses TRBV29-1 and TRBJ2-7; TRBD2 might be the D (5 bases). CDR3 length equals 13 residues. Trimming left V 7 bases short and J 2 bases short, with 15 bases between. Germline V gives CDR1 SQVTM, CDR2 ANQGSEA. DNA of the CDR3: TGCAGCGCCAGCGGCGGCAGCACCTACGAGCAGTACTTC. It specifies CSASGGSTYEQYF.

The chain combines TRBV19 with TRBJ2-1, with TRBD1 as a possible D gene (6 bases). This CDR3 comprises 14 residues. V was clipped by 2 bases and J by 8 bases, with 13 bases between them. Germline CDR1 and CDR2: LNHDA and SQIVND (reference sequence). In DNA form, the CDR3 reads TGTGCCAGTAGTATACTCCTACAGGGCGATGAGCAGTTCTTC. Its translation is CASSILLQGDEQFF.

This clone was recorded once. This chain uses TRBV15 with TRBJ2-5, with 7 bases identical to TRBD2. The length of the CDR3 is 14 residues. Per the germline V gene, CDR1 is LNHNV and CDR2 is YYDKDF (reference sequence). V lost 1 base, J lost 5 bases, and 4 bases stayed unmatched. Here the CDR3 reads CATSRGRGVETQYF. DNA of the CDR3: TGTGCCACCAGCAGAGGCCGGGGGGTTGAGACCCAGTACTTC.

This clone was seen a single time. This sequence joins TRBV2 and TRBJ1-1; TRBD1 agrees at 9 bases. The CDR3 runs 15 residues. Germline CDR1 and CDR2: SNHLY and FYNNEI. V trimming: 0 bases; J trimming: 6 bases; junction bases outside the gene matches: 5. This CDR3 is CASSEARTGDSEAFF. The CDR3 bases are TGTGCCAGCAGTGAAGCGCGGACAGGGGACTCTGAAGCTTTCTTT.

In its sample, this clone was seen once. V is TRBV28 and J is TRBJ2-1, with 9 bases fitting TRBD2. Germline values: CDR1 MDHEN, CDR2 SYDVKM. V trimming: 2 bases; J trimming: 8 bases; junction bases outside the gene matches: 7. CDR3 size: 15 residues. CDR3 in DNA: TGTGCCAGCAGTTTAGAGGGTAGCGGGAGTGATGAGCAGTTCTTC. It specifies CASSLEGSGSDEQFF.

V gene TRBV7-2 combines with J gene TRBJ2-1, with 13 bases aligning to TRBD2. The length of the CDR3 is 19 residues. J lost 0 bases, V lost 4 bases, and 9 bases had no gene match. Germline V gene lookup returns CDR1 SGHTA and CDR2 FQGNSA. DNA of the CDR3: TGTGCCAGCAGCTCCCTGGGACTAGCGGGACTATACTCCTACAATGAGCAGTTCTTC. The encoded protein is CASSSLGLAGLYSYNEQFF.

The rearrangement uses TRBV28 and TRBJ1-6; TRBD1 agrees at 8 bases. This CDR3 region has 15 residues. The ends lost 8 bases at V and 3 bases at J; junction bases unmatched: 6. Looked up from germline, CDR1 is MDHEN and CDR2 is SYDVKM. The CDR3 loop reads CASQSGGIYNSPLHF. DNA for the CDR3: TGTGCCAGCCAATCAGGGGGCATCTATAATTCACCCCTCCACTTT.

The chain has TRBV7-3 and TRBJ2-1; the match to TRBD2 covers 10 bases. The J segment lost 1 base and the V segment lost 3 bases, leaving 12 bases of the junction unmatched. The CDR3 length is 19 residues. Germline assignment: CDR1 SGHTA and CDR2 FQGTGA. Written as DNA, the CDR3 is TGTGCCAGCAGCTTGATAACCTCTAGCGGGAGTCATTCCTACAATGAGCAGTTCTTC. Amino acid sequence: CASSLITSSGSHSYNEQFF.

The chain employs TRBV11-1 and TRBJ2-3, with D maybe TRBD2 (6 bases). The CDR3 totals 11 residues. Trimming removed 4 bases from V and 8 bases from J, with 7 bases in between. Germline V CDR1 and CDR2: SGHAT, FQDESV (reference sequence). CDR3: CASSYGGTQYF. Written as DNA, the CDR3 is TGTGCCAGCAGCTACGGGGGTACGCAGTATTTT.

In this sample, this clone turned up once. The V and J genes are TRBV7-9 and TRBJ2-7, with D unresolved. The germline V gene encodes CDR1 SEHNR and CDR2 FQNEAQ (reference sequence). V was clipped by 5 bases and J by 2 bases, with 7 bases between them. The CDR3 extends over 12 amino acids. CDR3 protein: CASSPSAYEQYF. The DNA for the CDR3 is TGTGCCAGCAGCCCCTCCGCCTACGAGCAGTACTTC.

A single count supports this clone. The chain couples TRBV4-3 to TRBJ1-5; tentative D call: TRBD1 (6 bases). Germline values: CDR1 LGHNA, CDR2 YSLEER. The CDR3 consists of 14 residues. V was trimmed by 1 base and J by 3 bases, leaving 7 bases between them. CDR3 region: CASSQGTDNQPQHF. The CDR3 DNA sequence: TGCGCCAGCAGCCAAGGGACAGACAATCAGCCCCAGCATTTT.

This clone was seen just once. The V gene is TRBV5-6, the J gene TRBJ2-7, with TRBD2 identical over 7 bases. The CDR3 runs to 12 residues. J lost 2 bases, V lost 8 bases, and 4 bases had no gene match. The germline V gene has CDR1 SGHDT and CDR2 YYEEEE. The CDR3 loop is CASSGQTYEQYF. CDR3 DNA: TGTGCCAGTAGCGGGCAGACCTACGAGCAGTACTTC.

The sample holds one count of this clone. V and J are TRBV28 and TRBJ2-2, with TRBD2 matching 9 bases. Germline CDR1 is MDHEN and CDR2 is SYDVKM. The ends lost 0 bases at V and 2 bases at J; junction bases unmatched: 1. The CDR3 has 16 amino acids. CDR3 sequence: CASSLWTSGNTGELFF. The CDR3 DNA follows: TGTGCCAGCAGTTTATGGACTAGCGGCAACACCGGGGAGCTGTTTTTT.

The V gene is TRBV5-1, the J gene TRBJ2-1; no reliable D call. Germline CDR1 reads SGHRS; CDR2 reads YFSETQ. The CDR3 sequence is 13 residues long. V was shortened by 4 bases and J by 0 bases, with 5 bases between the two germline ends. The CDR3 reads CASSPSSYNEQFF. The CDR3 region has the DNA TGCGCCAGCAGCCCTAGCTCCTACAATGAGCAGTTCTTC.

The chain joins TRBV5-1 to TRBJ1-6, with 7 bases fitting TRBD1. From germline, CDR1 is SGHRS and CDR2 YFSETQ. With V trimmed by 4 bases and J by 7 bases, 2 bases remained unmatched. CDR3 length equals 13 residues. The CDR3 reads CASSDRENSPLHF. DNA of the CDR3: TGCGCCAGCAGCGACAGGGAGAATTCACCCCTCCACTTT.

Only a few counts were recorded for this clone. The chain is built from TRBV6-5 and TRBJ2-7, with TRBD2 identical over 9 bases. This CDR3 contains 16 residues. The germline V gene encodes CDR1 MNHEY and CDR2 SVGAGI. Trimming cost V 4 bases and J 2 bases; bases outside gene matches: 9. The CDR3 bases are TGTGCCAGCAGTTCCCCTTCGGCGGGAGGGCCCTACGAGCAGTACTTC. Amino acid sequence: CASSSPSAGGPYEQYF.

The CDR3 bases are TGTGCCAGTAGTATAGTACAGAGCTCTGGAAACACCATATATTTT. Its protein is CASSIVQSSGNTIYF. This chain links TRBV19 with TRBJ1-3; no clear D gene. Trimming pared 1 base from V and 0 bases from J, leaving 7 bases between. This CDR3 contains 15 residues. Germline CDR1 LNHDA, CDR2 SQIVND (reference sequence).

V is TRBV2 and J is TRBJ1-1, with TRBD1 as a possible D gene (5 bases). Trimming took 7 bases from V and 4 from J, leaving 13 bases between them. CDR3 length equals 13 residues. Germline assignment: CDR1 SNHLY and CDR2 FYNNEI. Written as DNA, the CDR3 is TGTGCCAGCACTTCTCAGGGTACCACTGAAGCTTTCTTT. It codes for CASTSQGTTEAFF.

In DNA, the CDR3 is TGTGCCAGCAGTTTGTTTGAGGAAAAACTGTTTTTT. Residues: CASSLFEEKLFF. This chain uses TRBV12-3 or TRBV12-4 with TRBJ1-4; D is unresolved. CDR3 length: 12 residues. V was cut by 3 bases and J by 8 bases, with 7 bases left in between.

The chain is built from TRBV5-1 and TRBJ2-7; a possible D gene is TRBD2 (6 bases). Germline lookup yields CDR1 SGHRS and CDR2 YFSETQ. This CDR3 comprises 15 residues. Trimming left V 3 bases short and J 0 bases short, with 13 bases between. For the CDR3, the DNA is TGCGCCAGCAGCTCGGGGGACGGAAGCTCCTACGAGCAGTACTTC. This gives the protein CASSSGDGSSYEQYF.